These T cell receptor beta chains were read from a single sample in a study of CD8+ T cells in alopecia areata. Assay: immunoSEQ multiplex PCR; the TCRdb copy retains only in-frame clones and omits some. The sample carries around 140,000 clones, 87% recorded once. The sample in question was CD8+ T cells sorted from blood, obtained at week 0. The receptors were sampled from a human donor with alopecia areata. CDR3s include the opening cysteine and the closing phenylalanine or tryptophan. D genes are given only for firm matches. Expanded clones are given a class, and other clones once, few, many or no size at all.

j_call,d_call,clone_size,v_call,cdr3_nt,cdr3_aa
TRBJ2-7,TRBD2,NA,TRBV4-1,TGCGCCAGCAGCCAAGATGGACTAGTTAGTTTCTACGAGCAGTACTTC,CASSQDGLVSFYEQYF
TRBJ2-7,TRBD1,NA,TRBV9,TGTGCCAGCAGCGTAGATGGCAGGGGGCCCGAGCAGTACTTC,CASSVDGRGPEQYF
TRBJ2-1,TRBD1,NA,TRBV29-1,TGCAGCGTTGAAGAGCCGGGACAGTACAATGAGCAGTTCTTC,CSVEEPGQYNEQFF
TRBJ1-1,NA,NA,TRBV11-3,TGTGCCAGCAGCTCCCATTCAGGGGCGAACACTGAAGCTTTCTTT,CASSSHSGANTEAFF
TRBJ1-2,NA,NA,TRBV7-2,TGTGCCAGCAGAGGCAGGGATGTCTATGGCTACACCTTC,CASRGRDVYGYTF
TRBJ2-7,NA,NA,TRBV19,TGTGCCAGCAGTCTATCAGGAATATCCTACGAGCAGTACTTC,CASSLSGISYEQYF
TRBJ1-1,NA,NA,TRBV5-1,TGCGCCAGCAGCCAGGAGGTTAGTGGGAACACTGAAGCTTTCTTT,CASSQEVSGNTEAFF
TRBJ2-1,TRBD1,few,TRBV7-2,TGTGCCAGCAGCTTAGCGACAGGGAGCGGCTACAATGAGCAGTTCTTC,CASSLATGSGYNEQFF
TRBJ2-2,NA,NA,TRBV10-2,TGCGCCAGCAGTTGGTCTGTTGGCGGGACCGGGGAGCTGTTTTTT,CASSWSVGGTGELFF
TRBJ2-5,TRBD2,NA,TRBV30,TGTGCCTGGTGCTTAGCGGGAGGCCAAGAGACCCAGTACTTC,CAWCLAGGQETQYF
TRBJ2-3,TRBD2,NA,TRBV4-2,TGTGCCAGCAGCCAAGGCGGGGGGGCAGGAGATACGCAGTATTTT,CASSQGGGAGDTQYF
TRBJ1-4,NA,NA,TRBV21-1,TGTGCCAGCAGCAAAAACCGGGACAGAAATGAAAAACTGTTTTTT,CASSKNRDRNEKLFF
TRBJ2-7,TRBD2,NA,TRBV5-1,TGCGCCAGCAGTCAAACTAGCGGGAACCCTAGCTCCTACGAGCAGTACTTC,CASSQTSGNPSSYEQYF
TRBJ1-4,NA,NA,TRBV7-2,TGTGCCAGCAGCTTAGTCGTCGGGAATGCTAATGAAAAACTGTTTTTT,CASSLVVGNANEKLFF
TRBJ2-3,NA,NA,TRBV5-5,TGTGCCAGCAGCTGGTGGACGGATAGCACAGATACGCAGTATTTT,CASSWWTDSTDTQYF
TRBJ2-1,TRBD2,NA,TRBV27,TGTGCCAGCAGTTTATCTGGGATAGCGGGACTTCTTAATGAGCAGTTCTTC,CASSLSGIAGLLNEQFF
TRBJ1-1,NA,NA,TRBV7-9,TGTGCCAGCAGCTTAGGGCAGGCGAACACTGAAGCTTTCTTT,CASSLGQANTEAFF
TRBJ2-7,NA,NA,TRBV19,TGTGCCAGTCAAGAGCGGGACACCCCCTACGAGCAGTACTTC,CASQERDTPYEQYF
TRBJ2-1,NA,NA,TRBV6-5,TGTGCCAGCGGACCTTCGCTAAACTCCTACAATGAGCAGTTCTTC,CASGPSLNSYNEQFF
TRBJ2-5,NA,NA,TRBV29-1,TGCAGCGCAGAACAGGGCATCCAAGAGACCCAGTACTTC,CSAEQGIQETQYF
TRBJ2-7,NA,NA,TRBV9,TGTGCCAGCAGCGTAGAGGGGGGGCCCTACGAGCAGTACTTC,CASSVEGGPYEQYF
TRBJ1-1,TRBD1,NA,TRBV5-6,TGTGCCAGCAGCTGGGGGACAGGGGATGAAGCTTTCTTT,CASSWGTGDEAFF
TRBJ2-7,NA,NA,TRBV10-2,TGCGCCAGCAGTGAGATCCACGAGCAGTACTTC,CASSEIHEQYF
TRBJ2-4,NA,NA,TRBV19,TGTGCCAGTAGTCCCATCGGGACTGTGGGGGCCAAAAACATTCAGTACTTC,CASSPIGTVGAKNIQYF
TRBJ2-2,NA,NA,TRBV7-9,TGTGCCAGCAGCACCGGACGGATCCCATCCACCGGGGAGCTGTTTTTT,CASSTGRIPSTGELFF
TRBJ2-1,TRBD2,few,TRBV27,TGTGCCAGCAGTTCCACCGGGGGGAGCCTGATCCCCGGTGAGCAGTTCTTC,CASSSTGGSLIPGEQFF
TRBJ1-1,NA,few,TRBV14,TGTGCCAGCAGCCAAGACCTGACGTATTCTGAAGCTTTCTTT,CASSQDLTYSEAFF
TRBJ2-1,NA,NA,TRBV9,TGTGCCAGCGACGGGGGAGTCAACAATGAGCAGTTCTTC,CASDGGVNNEQFF
TRBJ1-2,NA,NA,TRBV5-6,TGTGCCAGCAGCTTTATCGTTCCAGGGGATGGCTACACCTTC,CASSFIVPGDGYTF
TRBJ2-5,TRBD2,few,TRBV11-2,TGTGCCAGCAGCCCCTTAGCGGGGCCCGGCCAAGAGACCCAGTACTTC,CASSPLAGPGQETQYF
TRBJ2-7,NA,NA,TRBV29-1,TGCAGCGTTGTCGGAGCATACGAGCAGTACTTC,CSVVGAYEQYF